Shown below are 26 T cell receptor beta chains from a single sample sequenced in a study of blood T cells in healthy people across ages. Next came a second PCR, run for about 7 to 11 cycles, which used a sample-barcoded 5' primer along with a J-beta primer mix. TCRdb re-analysed the 5' RACE reads in MiXCR, keeping a single row per CDR3 protein. The sample has 900,000 to 950,000 distinct CDR3 sequences; almost 30% are singletons. This sample also appeared in a second study, on T cells of mothers and their children.

The source material was blood. Receptors were obtained from a woman between 40 and 55 years old in good health.

The chain joins TRBV29-1 to TRBJ1-5, with a possible D match to TRBD1 (5 bases). The CDR3 totals 15 residues. Germline V gives CDR1 SQVTM, CDR2 ANQGSEA. The ends were cut back, 0 bases at V and 5 bases at J, with 14 bases in the middle. CDR3 DNA: TGCAGCGTTGAAGATAAAGGGGTAGGTGATCAGCCCCAGCATTTT. Encoded protein: CSVEDKGVGDQPQHF.

V is TRBV20-1 and J is TRBJ2-5, with 9 nucleotides matching TRBD1. The DNA end is more similar to TRBJ2-7, so the J call may be wrong. Germline V gene sequence: CDR1 DFQATT, CDR2 SNEGSKA (reference sequence). There are 13 residues in the CDR3. CDR3 residues: CSATGQGRNEQYF. The CDR3 DNA sequence: TGCAGTGCGACCGGACAGGGGCGAAACGAGCAGTACTTC.

This clonotype has more than one count but fewer than ten. V usage is TRBV10-3 and J usage is TRBJ2-4; D remains ambiguous. V was trimmed by 0 bases and J by 5 bases, leaving 11 bases between them. CDR1 and CDR2 from the germline V gene are ENHRY and SYGVKD. The CDR3 loop spans 15 amino acids. The CDR3, as DNA: TGTGCCATCAGTGAGTCTATATATCGCCAAAACATTCAGTACTTC. Encoded protein: CAISESIYRQNIQYF.

There are a few counts of this clonotype. The rearrangement uses TRBV7-8 and TRBJ1-2; 8 positions agree with TRBD1. The CDR3 length is 16 residues. Germline lookup yields CDR1 SGHVS and CDR2 FQNEAQ. The V and J ends lost 6 bases and 0 bases, in that order; junction bases with no gene match: 9. CDR3 in DNA: TGTGCCAGCAGTTTGCGGACAGGGCTACCTAACTATGGCTACACCTTC. Translated, it gives CASSLRTGLPNYGYTF.

This clonotype was observed many times. This sequence joins TRBV7-2 and TRBJ2-1; no definite D call. The germline V gene has CDR1 SGHTA and CDR2 FQGNSA. The CDR3 spans 14 residues. V was cut by 1 base and J by 5 bases, with 9 bases left in between. CDR3 sequence reads: CASSLDPSDNEQFF. CDR3 DNA: TGTGCCAGCAGCTTAGATCCCTCTGACAATGAGCAGTTCTTC.

This chain links TRBV7-2 with TRBJ2-7, with 7 bases aligning to TRBD2. The V and J ends lost 1 base and 5 bases, in that order; junction bases with no gene match: 5. Germline V gives CDR1 SGHTA, CDR2 FQGNSA. This CDR3 has 14 residues. The CDR3 bases are TGTGCCAGCAGCTTAGTCGGGGGGTCGGACGAGCAGTACTTC. Its translation: CASSLVGGSDEQYF.

The chain employs TRBV27 and TRBJ1-5; no reliable D call. This CDR3 has 15 residues. Germline CDR1 MNHEY, CDR2 SMNVEV (reference sequence). Trimming removed 2 bases at V and 0 bases at J, with 8 bases between. CDR3 loop: CASSLMVDSNQPQHF. DNA for the CDR3: TGTGCCAGCAGTTTAATGGTGGATAGCAATCAGCCCCAGCATTTT.

This clonotype came up many times. The rearrangement joins TRBV4-3 to TRBJ2-1; D is undetermined. Trimming removed 1 base from V and 6 bases from J, with 13 bases in between. The CDR3 runs to 15 residues. Germline V gene sequence: CDR1 LGHNA, CDR2 YSLEER. For the CDR3, the DNA is TGCGCCAGCAGCCAAGGAAGTTCCACCATCAATGAGCAGTTCTTC. Protein product: CASSQGSSTINEQFF.

This clonotype was seen a few times. The rearrangement joins TRBV11-2 to TRBJ2-5; the match to TRBD2 covers 8 bases. Germline lookup yields CDR1 SGHAT and CDR2 FQNNGV. This CDR3 has 14 amino acids. The ends lost 1 base at V and 6 bases at J; junction bases unmatched: 4. DNA for the CDR3: TGTGCCAGCAGCTTAGTTGCGGGGGGAAAGACCCAGTACTTC. Translation: CASSLVAGGKTQYF.

This clonotype appeared many times. The CDR3 DNA is TGTGCCAGCAGCTTAAGTCATAGCTCCTACGAGCAGTACTTC. This sequence encodes CASSLSHSSYEQYF. The rearrangement joins TRBV7-2 to TRBJ2-7; the D is unclear. The CDR3 contains 14 residues. The ends were cut back, 2 bases at V and 0 bases at J, with 8 bases in the middle. Germline CDR1 reads SGHTA; CDR2 reads FQGNSA. Full variable domain (rest looked up from reference TRBV7-2 and TRBJ2-7): GAGVSQSPSNKVTEKGKDVELRCDPISGHTALYWYRQSLGQGLEFLIYFQGNSAPDKSGLPSDRFSAERTGGSVSTLTIQRTQQEDSAVYLCASSLSHSSYEQYFGPGTRLTVT.

This clonotype was detected only a few times. CDR3 amino acids: CASSLATGRGTEAFF. In nucleotides, the CDR3 is TGTGCCAGCAGCTTAGCGACAGGGCGGGGGACTGAAGCTTTCTTT. This chain connects TRBV7-2 to TRBJ1-1, with 7 bases aligning to TRBD1. From germline, CDR1 is SGHTA and CDR2 FQGNSA. The CDR3 covers 15 residues. The J segment lost 5 bases and the V segment lost 0 bases, leaving 6 bases of the junction unmatched. The entire variable domain, with the rest obtained from reference TRBV7-2 and TRBJ1-1, is as follows: GAGVSQSPSNKVTEKGKDVELRCDPISGHTALYWYRQSLGQGLEFLIYFQGNSAPDKSGLPSDRFSAERTGGSVSTLTIQRTQQEDSAVYLCASSLATGRGTEAFFGQGTRLTVV.

This clonotype has ten or more counts. The chain combines TRBV10-3 with TRBJ2-5; the D is unclear. V lost 0 bases to trimming and J lost 4 bases, with 6 bases between them. Germline values: CDR1 ENHRY, CDR2 SYGVKD. The length of the CDR3 is 13 residues. Here the CDR3 reads CAISESGRETQYF. The CDR3 DNA reads TGTGCCATCAGTGAGTCGGGAAGAGAGACCCAGTACTTC.

Written as DNA, the CDR3 is TGCGCCAGCAGCACTCCAGGGGGGGGAGGAGAAAAACTGTTTTTT. This sequence encodes CASSTPGGGGEKLFF. The genes are TRBV5-1 and TRBJ1-4; 7 nucleotides agree with TRBD1. With V trimmed by 4 bases and J by 8 bases, 11 bases remained unmatched. Germline CDR1 and CDR2: SGHRS and YFSETQ. The CDR3 sequence is 15 residues long.

CDR3 sequence reads: CSARDGGVPPYEQYF. CDR3 nucleotides: TGCAGTGCTAGAGATGGAGGCGTACCTCCCTACGAGCAGTACTTC. The chain links TRBV20-1 to TRBJ2-7; a possible D gene is TRBD2 (5 bases). V was pared by 0 bases and J by 2 bases, with 14 bases between. Germline V gives CDR1 DFQATT, CDR2 SNEGSKA (reference sequence). CDR3 length equals 15 residues.

As concerns this clonotype: The junction departs from the called germline gene at one end, perhaps through a read error. The chain combines TRBV5-1 with TRBJ2-5; the match to TRBD2 covers 8 bases. CDR1 is SGHRS, CDR2 YFSETQ, per germline. CDR3 length: 15 residues. This CDR3 reads CAGSGGDYLEEAQYF. The CDR3 DNA follows: TGCGCCGGCAGCGGGGGAGACTATTTAGAAGAGGCCCAGTACTTC.

CDR3 coding DNA: TGTGCCATCAGTGATCCGGTAGCGGGGAACTACGAGCAGTACTTC. It specifies CAISDPVAGNYEQYF. This chain joins TRBV10-3 and TRBJ2-7; 8 bases fit TRBD2. Per the germline V gene, CDR1 is ENHRY and CDR2 is SYGVKD. With 3 bases clipped from V and 3 bases from J, the junction kept 7 bases outside the gene matches. The CDR3 is made up of 15 amino acids.

For this clonotype: At one end the junction does not follow the germline gene, possibly because of a read error. The rearrangement joins TRBV29-1 to TRBJ2-3; a weak D match, TRBD1 (6 bases). CDR3 size: 12 residues. From germline, CDR1 is SQVTM and CDR2 ANQGSEA. CDR3 sequence (DNA): TGCAGCGTTCAGAGGGGGAGAGATGCGCAGTATTTT. It yields the protein CSVQRGRDAQYF.

This clonotype has a handful of counts. This chain links TRBV20-1 with TRBJ2-7; possible D gene TRBD2, 5 bases. Trimming removed 5 bases from V and 7 bases from J, with 21 bases in between. The CDR3 has 14 amino acids. CDR1 and CDR2 (germline): DFQATT, SNEGSKA (reference sequence). For the CDR3, the DNA is TGCAGTGCTCCTTACGAGGGAGCACACAATGAGCAGTACTTC. It is translated as CSAPYEGAHNEQYF.

The chain employs TRBV7-2 and TRBJ1-2, with 10 bases that match TRBD1. This CDR3 contains 13 residues. The V gene end was trimmed by 9 bases and the J gene end by 6 bases; junction bases not matched to a gene: 7. CDR1 and CDR2 (germline): SGHTA, FQGNSA. The CDR3, as DNA: TGTGCCAGTCACAGGACAGGGGGGCATGGCTACACCTTC. It encodes CASHRTGGHGYTF.

The chain joins TRBV28 to TRBJ2-1; D ambiguous. The germline gives CDR1 MDHEN, CDR2 SYDVKM. The germline V and J ends were trimmed by 7 bases and 5 bases, with 12 bases remaining between them. The length of the CDR3 is 13 residues. Written as DNA, the CDR3 is TGTGCCAGCAACACTTTTCGGCACAATGAGCAGTTCTTC. This encodes CASNTFRHNEQFF.

The J gene is TRBJ2-4, the V gene TRBV7-9; 9 nucleotides line up with TRBD1. The DNA end favors TRBJ2-7, so the J call may be wrong. Germline V gives CDR1 SEHNR, CDR2 FQNEAQ (reference sequence). The CDR3 has 16 residues. CDR3: CASSPPGQGWNYEQYF. In nucleotides, the CDR3 is TGTGCCAGCAGCCCTCCGGGACAGGGATGGAACTACGAGCAGTACTTC.

This sequence joins TRBV5-1 and TRBJ2-5, with D uncertain. CDR1 and CDR2 from the germline V gene are SGHRS and YFSETQ. The CDR3 extends over 14 amino acids. The V gene lost 2 bases and the J gene lost 3 bases, with 11 bases spanning the gap. CDR3 in amino acids: CASSFWGGEETQYF. The DNA for the CDR3 is TGCGCCAGCAGCTTCTGGGGTGGGGAAGAGACCCAGTACTTC. The full variable domain, completed using reference TRBV5-1 and TRBJ2-5, is KAGVTQTPRYLIKTRGQQVTLSCSPISGHRSVSWYQQTPGQGLQFLFEYFSETQRNKGNFPGRFSGRQFSNSRSEMNVSTLELGDSALYLCASSFWGGEETQYFGPGTRLLVL.

The count of this clonotype is one. The rearrangement joins TRBV6-2 or TRBV6-3 to TRBJ1-4; D is undetermined. The CDR3 has 16 residues. Germline values: CDR1 MNHEY, CDR2 SVGEGT. Trimming took 0 bases from V and 2 from J, leaving 10 bases between them. The CDR3 nucleotides read TGTGCCAGCAGTTACTCGATCGGAGATACTAATGAAAAACTGTTTTTT. Translated, it gives CASSYSIGDTNEKLFF.

This clonotype was counted many times. The rearrangement links TRBV5-1 to TRBJ1-1; 7 nucleotides align to TRBD1. Per the germline V gene, CDR1 is SGHRS and CDR2 is YFSETQ. Trimming removed 4 bases from V and 4 bases from J; junction bases left unmatched: 7. The CDR3 has 14 residues. CDR3 residues: CASSAGGRGTEAFF. The CDR3 DNA is TGCGCCAGCAGCGCAGGGGGACGGGGCACTGAAGCTTTCTTT.

Points on this clonotype: A much larger clone lies a single base off, so this may be a read error. This chain uses TRBV12-3 or TRBV12-4 with TRBJ2-4; TRBD2 matches 8 bases. The CDR3 has 15 amino acids. J lost 13 bases, V lost 5 bases, and 16 bases had no gene match. CDR3 bases: TGTGCCAGCAGTACGGGGGGCGGGGGGTACAATGAGCAGTACTTC. It codes for CASSTGGGGYNEQYF.

J is TRBJ2-2 and V is TRBV5-1; 8 nucleotides agree with TRBD1. J was trimmed by 5 bases and V by 1 base; bases with no gene match: 10. The CDR3 contains 17 residues. Germline CDR1 and CDR2: SGHRS and YFSETQ. Here the CDR3 reads CASSLWGGQGGTGELFF. DNA of the CDR3: TGCGCCAGCAGCTTGTGGGGCGGACAGGGCGGGACCGGGGAGCTGTTTTTT.